This is a list of T cell receptor beta chains from one sample in a study of shared clonotypes between healthy human individuals. Clones were read by immunoSEQ multiplex PCR, and TCRdb kept only the in-frame ones, dropping some. The profile shows more than 1.2 million clones, 98% of them singletons. The sample consisted of naive CD4+ T cells sorted from blood. These receptors were collected from a man younger than 40 in good health. The CDR3 runs from the conserved cysteine through the conserved F or W. The D gene is left open where the match is weak. Clone size is not always given. Where it is, it says once, few, many or a class for expanded clones.

D	length	V	J	size	CDR3	DNA
NA	17	TRBV1	TRBJ2-7	NA	CTSSQEGRQGAWYEQYF	TGCACCAGCAGCCAAGAGGGGAGACAGGGGGCATGGTACGAGCAGTACTTC
TRBD1	14	TRBV29-1	TRBJ2-5	NA	CSLEDTGTEETQYF	TGCAGCCTCGAAGATACTGGGACAGAAGAGACCCAGTACTTC
TRBD2	14	TRBV28	TRBJ2-3	NA	CASLIAGGGDTQYF	TGTGCCAGCCTGATAGCGGGAGGGGGTGATACGCAGTATTTT
NA	13	TRBV27	TRBJ2-5	NA	CASSLSGQETQYF	TGTGCCAGCAGTTTATCGGGCCAAGAGACCCAGTACTTC
NA	14	TRBV18	TRBJ1-4	NA	CASSPLGGVEKLFF	TGTGCCAGCTCACCACTGGGAGGGGTCGAAAAACTGTTTTTT
TRBD1	14	TRBV15	TRBJ2-1	NA	CATREQGSYNEQFF	TGTGCCACCAGGGAACAGGGGTCCTACAATGAGCAGTTCTTC
NA	13	TRBV28	TRBJ2-3	NA	CASRLTSTDTQYF	TGTGCCAGCCGACTGACTAGCACAGATACGCAGTATTTT
TRBD1	16	TRBV5-1	TRBJ2-7	NA	CASSLGDRQHSYEQYF	TGCGCCAGCAGCTTGGGGGACAGGCAACACTCCTACGAGCAGTACTTC
TRBD1	14	TRBV28	TRBJ1-2	NA	CASSSGGASNGYTF	TGTGCCAGCAGTTCAGGGGGCGCATCGAATGGCTACACCTTC
NA	13	TRBV2	TRBJ1-1	NA	CASSEGGHTEAFF	TGTGCCAGCAGTGAGGGGGGACACACTGAAGCTTTCTTT
TRBD2	15	TRBV7-7	TRBJ2-3	NA	CASSLGGTSVDTQYF	TGTGCTAGCAGCTTAGGGGGGACTAGCGTAGATACGCAGTATTTT
TRBD1	12	TRBV5-1	TRBJ1-1	NA	CASRVQGSEAFF	TGCGCCAGCAGGGTACAGGGGTCTGAAGCTTTCTTT
NA	11	TRBV20-1	TRBJ2-5	NA	CSARVQETQYF	TGCAGTGCTAGGGTTCAAGAGACCCAGTACTTC
NA	14	TRBV11-3	TRBJ2-1	once	CASSLGIQGGEQFF	TGTGCCAGCAGCTTAGGTATACAGGGCGGTGAGCAGTTCTTC
NA	15	TRBV4-3	TRBJ2-1	NA	CASSQMAVSYNEQFF	TGCGCCAGCAGCCAGATGGCAGTTTCCTACAATGAGCAGTTCTTC
TRBD1	16	TRBV9	TRBJ1-4	NA	CASSGGTGGVWGELFF	TGTGCCAGCAGCGGAGGGACAGGGGGCGTCTGGGGTGAACTGTTTTTT
TRBD1	15	TRBV5-1	TRBJ1-2	NA	CASSSTTGGNYGYTF	TGCGCCAGCAGTTCCACGACAGGGGGAAACTATGGCTACACCTTC
NA	12	TRBV12-2	TRBJ2-7	NA	CASRPGGRTETF	TGTGCAAGTCGCCCCGGGGGTAGGACAGAAACCTTC
TRBD1	14	TRBV5-1	TRBJ1-1	NA	CASSPDRGNTEAFF	TGCGCCAGCAGCCCCGACAGGGGGAACACTGAAGCTTTCTTT
NA	12	TRBV5-1	TRBJ1-1	NA	CASRVGNTEAFF	TGCGCCAGCCGCGTAGGGAACACTGAAGCTTTCTTT
NA	13	TRBV2	TRBJ2-7	NA	CASTGRAPREQYF	TGTGCCAGCACCGGGCGGGCTCCCCGGGAGCAGTACTTC
TRBD1	16	TRBV15	TRBJ2-5	NA	CATSTYGTGEQETQYF	TGTGCCACCAGCACGTACGGGACAGGGGAACAAGAGACCCAGTACTTC
TRBD1	17	TRBV5-1	TRBJ1-1	NA	CASSSGQGSGSRGEAFF	TGCGCCAGCAGCTCCGGACAGGGGAGTGGGTCGCGGGGCGAAGCTTTCTTT
TRBD1	15	TRBV9	TRBJ2-7	NA	CASSVSGTDSYEQYF	TGTGCCAGCAGCGTGTCCGGGACAGACTCCTACGAGCAGTACTTC
NA	15	TRBV6-5	TRBJ2-7	NA	CASSYSTLANYEQYF	TGTGCCAGCAGTTACTCGACGTTGGCGAACTACGAGCAGTACTTC
TRBD1	12	TRBV5-8	TRBJ1-2	NA	CARDTGVHGYTF	TGTGCCAGAGACACAGGGGTTCACGGCTACACCTTC
NA	13	TRBV6-4	TRBJ1-2	NA	CASSPVHPGASTF	TGTGCCAGCAGCCCCGTCCATCCGGGGGCCAGTACCTTC
NA	16	TRBV7-6	TRBJ2-6	NA	CASSLYSGTGANVLTF	TGTGCCAGCAGCTTATATTCGGGTACGGGGGCCAACGTCCTGACTTTC
TRBD1	15	TRBV18	TRBJ2-1	NA	CASSPGQGVYNEQFF	TGTGCCAGCTCACCGGGACAGGGGGTATACAATGAGCAGTTCTTC
TRBD2	16	TRBV9	TRBJ2-1	NA	CASSAPPSGKMNEQFF	TGTGCCAGCAGCGCCCCCCCCAGCGGGAAGATGAATGAGCAGTTCTTC
NA	13	TRBV5-4	TRBJ1-2	NA	CASSPGRDHGYTF	TGTGCCAGCAGCCCCGGCAGGGACCATGGCTACACCTTC
NA	14	TRBV15	TRBJ2-7	once	CATSRERGAYEQYF	TGTGCCACCAGCAGGGAACGGGGTGCCTACGAGCAGTACTTC
NA	15	TRBV12-5	TRBJ2-5	NA	CASGLGLGFVETQYF	TGTGCTAGTGGTTTGGGGCTCGGGTTCGTGGAGACCCAGTACTTC
NA	15	TRBV28	TRBJ2-1	NA	CASSLLGSSYNEQFF	TGTGCCAGCAGTTTATTGGGAAGCTCCTACAATGAGCAGTTCTTC
TRBD2	17	TRBV5-1	TRBJ2-3	once	CASSSPGLAGQADTQYF	TGCGCCAGCAGCTCGCCGGGACTAGCGGGACAGGCCGATACGCAGTATTTT
NA	18	TRBV9	TRBJ1-2	NA	CASSALLGGKGSNYGYTF	TGTGCCAGCAGCGCACTATTGGGGGGAAAGGGTTCTAACTATGGCTACACCTTC
NA	13	TRBV2	TRBJ2-7	NA	CASSDGYFYEQYF	TGTGCCAGCAGTGATGGGTATTTCTACGAGCAGTACTTC
TRBD1	12	TRBV28	TRBJ1-5	NA	CAAGGMNQPQHF	TGTGCCGCAGGGGGAATGAATCAGCCCCAGCATTTT
TRBD2	16	TRBV18	TRBJ2-5	NA	CASSPFERGFQETQYF	TGTGCCAGCTCACCTTTCGAGCGGGGTTTCCAAGAGACCCAGTACTTC
NA	15	TRBV28	TRBJ2-7	NA	CASTQNRRGGYEQYF	TGTGCCAGCACTCAAAATCGCCGGGGCGGGTACGAGCAGTACTTC
TRBD1	18	TRBV5-1	TRBJ2-2	NA	CASSRTPRTGANTGELFF	TGCGCCAGCAGTAGGACGCCCCGGACAGGGGCGAACACCGGGGAGCTGTTTTTT
TRBD1	16	TRBV5-1	TRBJ2-5	NA	CASSFFESGGQETQYF	TGCGCCAGCAGCTTTTTCGAGTCAGGGGGCCAAGAGACCCAGTACTTC
NA	15	TRBV6-5	TRBJ2-1	once	CASSYTESSYNEQFF	TGTGCCAGCAGTTACACAGAGAGCTCCTACAATGAGCAGTTCTTC
TRBD1	17	TRBV9	TRBJ1-2	once	CASSANTQGARGIGYTF	TGTGCCAGCAGCGCCAATACTCAGGGGGCGCGAGGTATTGGCTACACCTTC
TRBD1	14	TRBV6-6	TRBJ1-5	NA	CASREGQHNQPQHF	TGTGCCAGCAGAGAGGGACAGCACAATCAGCCCCAGCATTTT
NA	15	TRBV29-1	TRBJ1-4	NA	CSVRPGTTFNEKLFF	TGCAGCGTCCGACCGGGTACCACCTTTAATGAAAAACTGTTTTTT
TRBD2	16	TRBV15	TRBJ2-1	NA	CATSRGLAGGQNEQFF	TGTGCCACCAGCAGAGGGCTAGCGGGAGGACAGAATGAGCAGTTCTTC
NA	15	TRBV30	TRBJ1-1	once	CAWSGHPLPNTEAFF	TGTGCCTGGAGTGGTCACCCTTTGCCGAACACTGAAGCTTTCTTT
NA	12	TRBV10-1	TRBJ2-1	NA	CASSPGYNEQFF	TGCGCCAGCAGCCCAGGTTACAATGAGCAGTTCTTC
NA	14	TRBV5-1	TRBJ2-2	NA	CASSLRANTGELFF	TGCGCCAGCAGCTTGCGGGCAAACACCGGGGAGCTGTTTTTT
NA	17	TRBV30	TRBJ1-4	NA	CAWSVSASRPTNEKLFF	TGTGCCTGGAGTGTATCAGCGTCCCGACCAACTAATGAAAAACTGTTTTTT